Below are 2 T cell receptor beta chains sequenced from a single sample in a study of cytomegalovirus exposure and HLA in healthy donors. PCR was performed using 60 Vbeta and 13 Jbeta primers. Sequencing used immunoSEQ multiplex PCR; TCRdb keeps in-frame clones, though not all of them. The repertoire has more than 80,000 clones, under 85% of them found once; the top ten carry approximately 3%. The specimen sequenced was PBMCs. The receptors come from a female donor in good health and CMV-seropositive.

The chain joins TRBV30 to TRBJ1-1, with D maybe TRBD1 (5 bases). This CDR3 contains 13 residues. Germline loops: CDR1 GTSNPN, CDR2 SVGIG (reference sequence). V dropped 5 bases and J dropped 4 bases, with 14 bases sitting between them. CDR3 in DNA: TGTGCCTGGGGCGCGGGGGTAAGCACTGAAGCTTTCTTT. Protein product: CAWGAGVSTEAFF.

The chain joins TRBV7-9 to TRBJ1-1; D might be TRBD1 (6 bases). Looked up from germline, CDR1 is SEHNR and CDR2 is FQNEAQ (reference sequence). Trimming stripped 3 bases from V and 4 bases from J, with 12 bases between. This CDR3 contains 14 residues. The CDR3 coding sequence is TGTGCCAGCAGCTTCGACAGGCACCTCACTGAAGCTTTCTTT. Its translation is CASSFDRHLTEAFF.